The source of this TCR beta chain is a study of T cells after somatic rescue of genetic block. Trimming took 8 bases from V and 1 from J, leaving 12 bases between them. In germline, CDR1 is MGHDK, CDR2 SYGVNS. This CDR3 is 14 amino acids long. Profiling relied on immunoSEQ multiplex PCR, and the TCRdb table lists in-frame clones only, not all of them. The sample yields 70,000 to 95,000 clones, more than 80% seen once. This chain links TRBV25-1 with TRBJ1-3, with D maybe TRBD1 (5 bases). This clonotype was obtained from a woman between 18 and 29 years old. Sequences were obtained from peripheral blood mononuclear cells (PBMCs). As DNA, the CDR3 is TGTGCCAGCGGGGCAGGCAATTCTGGAAACACCATATATTTT. Residues: CASGAGNSGNTIYF.